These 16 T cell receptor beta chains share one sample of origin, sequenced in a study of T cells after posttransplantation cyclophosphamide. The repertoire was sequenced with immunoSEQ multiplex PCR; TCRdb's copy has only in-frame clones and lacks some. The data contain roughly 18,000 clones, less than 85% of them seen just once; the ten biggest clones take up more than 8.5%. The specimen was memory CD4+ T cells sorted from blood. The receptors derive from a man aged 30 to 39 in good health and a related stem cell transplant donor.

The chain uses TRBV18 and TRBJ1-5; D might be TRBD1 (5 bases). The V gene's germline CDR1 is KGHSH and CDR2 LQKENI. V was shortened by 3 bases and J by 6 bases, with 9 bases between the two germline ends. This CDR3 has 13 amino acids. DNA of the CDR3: TGTGCCAGCTCACCCGGGGGTTTTCAGCCCCAGCATTTT. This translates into CASSPGGFQPQHF.

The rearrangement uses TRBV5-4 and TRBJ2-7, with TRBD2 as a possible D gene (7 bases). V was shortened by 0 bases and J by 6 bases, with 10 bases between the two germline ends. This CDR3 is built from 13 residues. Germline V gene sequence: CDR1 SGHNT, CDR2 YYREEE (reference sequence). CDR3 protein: CASSLAGGREQYF. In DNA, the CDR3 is TGTGCCAGCAGCTTGGCCGGGGGGCGCGAGCAGTACTTC. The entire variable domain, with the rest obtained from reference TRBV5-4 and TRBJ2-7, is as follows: ETGVTQSPTHLIKTRGQQVTLRCSSQSGHNTVSWYQQALGQGPQFIFQYYREEENGRGNFPPRFSGLQFPNYSSELNVNALELDDSALYLCASSLAGGREQYFGPGTRLTVT.

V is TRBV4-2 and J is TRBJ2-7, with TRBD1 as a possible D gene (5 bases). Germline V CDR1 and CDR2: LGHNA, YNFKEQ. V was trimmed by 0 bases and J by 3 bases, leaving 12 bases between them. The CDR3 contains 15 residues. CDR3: CASSQDQDGHYEQYF. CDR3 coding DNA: TGTGCCAGCAGCCAAGATCAGGACGGACACTACGAGCAGTACTTC.

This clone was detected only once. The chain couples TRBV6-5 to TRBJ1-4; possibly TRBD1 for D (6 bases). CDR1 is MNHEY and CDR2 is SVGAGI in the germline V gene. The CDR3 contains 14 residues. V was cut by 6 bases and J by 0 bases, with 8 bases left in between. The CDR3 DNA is TGTGCCAGCAGGTCAGGGGCAACTAATGAAAAACTGTTTTTT. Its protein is CASRSGATNEKLFF.

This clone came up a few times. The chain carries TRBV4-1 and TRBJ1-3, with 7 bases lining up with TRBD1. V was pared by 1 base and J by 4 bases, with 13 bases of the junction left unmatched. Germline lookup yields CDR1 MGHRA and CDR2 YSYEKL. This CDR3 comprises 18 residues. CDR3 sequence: CASSQVPETGLVGNTIYF. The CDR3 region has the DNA TGCGCCAGCAGCCAAGTCCCGGAGACAGGGCTAGTCGGAAACACCATATATTTT.

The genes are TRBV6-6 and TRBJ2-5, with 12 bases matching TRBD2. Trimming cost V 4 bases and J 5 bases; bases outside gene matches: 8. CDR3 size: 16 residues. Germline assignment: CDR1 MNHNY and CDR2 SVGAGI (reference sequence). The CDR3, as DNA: TGTGCCAGCAGTTCTCCGACTAGCGGGGGCGGGGAGACCCAGTACTTC. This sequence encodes CASSSPTSGGGETQYF.

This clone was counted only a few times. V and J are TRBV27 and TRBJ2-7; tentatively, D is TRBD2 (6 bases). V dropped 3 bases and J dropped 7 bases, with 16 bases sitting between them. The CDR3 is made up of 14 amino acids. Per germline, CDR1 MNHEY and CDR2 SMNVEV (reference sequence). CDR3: CASSFAGTAREQYF. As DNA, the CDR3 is TGTGCCAGCAGTTTCGCGGGGACGGCAAGGGAGCAGTACTTC.

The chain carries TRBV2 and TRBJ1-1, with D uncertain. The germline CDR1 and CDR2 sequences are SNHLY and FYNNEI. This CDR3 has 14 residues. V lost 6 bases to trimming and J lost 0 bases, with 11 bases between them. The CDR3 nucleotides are TGTGCCAGCAGGGAGACTTGGCTGAACACTGAAGCTTTCTTT. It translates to CASRETWLNTEAFF.

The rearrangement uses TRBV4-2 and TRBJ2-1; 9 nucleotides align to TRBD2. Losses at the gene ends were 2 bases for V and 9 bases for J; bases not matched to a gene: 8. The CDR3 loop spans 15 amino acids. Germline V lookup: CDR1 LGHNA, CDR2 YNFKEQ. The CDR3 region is CASSQLRGGATEQFF. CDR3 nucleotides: TGTGCCAGCAGCCAACTACGCGGGGGGGCCACTGAGCAGTTCTTC.

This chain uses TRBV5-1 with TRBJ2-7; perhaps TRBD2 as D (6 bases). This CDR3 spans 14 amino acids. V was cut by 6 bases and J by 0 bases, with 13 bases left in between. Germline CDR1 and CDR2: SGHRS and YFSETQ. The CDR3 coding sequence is TGCGCCAGCAAGGAGGGACCAACCTCCTACGAGCAGTACTTC. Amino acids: CASKEGPTSYEQYF.

The CDR3 DNA reads as TGTGCCAGCAGCCGGGACATTAGCACAGATACGCAGTATTTT. It is translated as CASSRDISTDTQYF. The chain employs TRBV7-9 and TRBJ2-3; a weak D match, TRBD1 (6 bases). The germline V gene encodes CDR1 SEHNR and CDR2 FQNEAQ (reference sequence). The length of the CDR3 is 14 residues. Between the trimmed V and J ends, which lost 5 bases and 0 bases, there was a span of 9 bases.

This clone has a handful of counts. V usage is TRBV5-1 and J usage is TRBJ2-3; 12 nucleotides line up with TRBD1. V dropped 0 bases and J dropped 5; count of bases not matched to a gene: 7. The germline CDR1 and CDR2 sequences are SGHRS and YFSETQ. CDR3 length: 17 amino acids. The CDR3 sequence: CASSLATGQGAGDTQYF. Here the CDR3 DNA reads TGCGCCAGCAGCTTGGCCACGGGACAGGGGGCTGGAGATACGCAGTATTTT.

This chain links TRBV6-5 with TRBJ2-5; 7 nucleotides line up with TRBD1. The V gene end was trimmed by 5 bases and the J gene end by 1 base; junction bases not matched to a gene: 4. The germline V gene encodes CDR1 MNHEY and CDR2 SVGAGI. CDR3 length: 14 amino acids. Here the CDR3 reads CASSRDRVQETQYF. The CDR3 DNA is TGTGCCAGCAGTCGAGACAGGGTCCAAGAGACCCAGTACTTC.

The CDR3 DNA is TGTGCCAGCAGCGGATCGGACAGCTCCCAAGAGACCCAGTACTTC. Translated: CASSGSDSSQETQYF. This rearrangement joins TRBV9 to TRBJ2-5; D perhaps matches TRBD1 (6 bases). V was pared by 3 bases and J by 1 base, with 13 bases between. Germline CDR1 is SGDLS and CDR2 is YYNGEE. The CDR3 totals 15 residues.

Here the CDR3 DNA reads TGTGCCAGCAGCTTGGCCGGGACTTACAATGAGCAGTTCTTC. Translation gives CASSLAGTYNEQFF. The gene calls are TRBV5-4 and TRBJ2-1, with a weak D call TRBD2 (6 bases). Trimming pared 0 bases from V and 4 bases from J, leaving 8 bases between. Germline CDR1 and CDR2: SGHNT and YYREEE (reference sequence). The CDR3 runs to 14 residues. The full variable domain, completed using reference TRBV5-4 and TRBJ2-1, is ETGVTQSPTHLIKTRGQQVTLRCSSQSGHNTVSWYQQALGQGPQFIFQYYREEENGRGNFPPRFSGLQFPNYSSELNVNALELDDSALYLCASSLAGTYNEQFFGPGTRLTVL.

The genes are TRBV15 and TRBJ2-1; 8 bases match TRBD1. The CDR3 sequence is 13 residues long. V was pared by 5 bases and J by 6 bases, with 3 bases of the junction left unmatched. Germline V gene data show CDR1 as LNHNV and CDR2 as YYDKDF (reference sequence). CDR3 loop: CATSGDRGNEQFF. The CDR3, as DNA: TGTGCCACCAGCGGCGACAGGGGCAATGAGCAGTTCTTC.